The rows below give T cell receptor beta chains drawn from one sample of a study of brain T cells in children with intractable seizures. Produced via immunoSEQ multiplex PCR; TCRdb's table is partial and in-frame only. Of about 80,000 clones detected, about 90% appear once; the ten largest clones hold about 23%. Specimen: peripheral blood, collected at surgery. The receptors here all came from a girl aged 2 to 10 with Rasmussen encephalitis and intractable seizures. Both conserved end residues are part of each CDR3. Each record gives: D gene, J gene, clone size, V gene, CDR3 protein, CDR3 DNA. D genes are given only for firm matches. Clone sizes are given selectively: once, few, many, or a class where the clone is expanded.

D gene: TRBD2; J gene: TRBJ2-5; clone size: .; V gene: TRBV5-1; CDR3 protein: CASRGGTSGSSWMRTQETQYF; CDR3 DNA: TGCGCCAGCAGGGGGGGGACTAGCGGGAGTTCGTGGATGCGCACTCAAGAGACCCAGTACTTC
D gene: .; J gene: TRBJ1-1; clone size: .; V gene: TRBV29-1; CDR3 protein: CSVEGRMNTEAFF; CDR3 DNA: TGCAGCGTTGAAGGGCGGATGAACACTGAAGCTTTCTTT
D gene: TRBD2; J gene: TRBJ2-2; clone size: .; V gene: TRBV20-1; CDR3 protein: CSASPPDWASGVTGELFF; CDR3 DNA: TGCAGTGCTAGTCCCCCCGATTGGGCTAGCGGGGTCACCGGGGAGCTGTTTTTT
D gene: .; J gene: TRBJ2-3; clone size: .; V gene: TRBV6-5; CDR3 protein: CASSSLQGTDTQYF; CDR3 DNA: TGTGCCAGCAGCTCCTTACAGGGCACAGATACGCAGTATTTT
D gene: .; J gene: TRBJ2-2; clone size: .; V gene: TRBV7-2; CDR3 protein: CASSLVNGAGELFF; CDR3 DNA: TGTGCCAGCAGCTTAGTAAATGGGGCAGGGGAGCTGTTTTTT
D gene: .; J gene: TRBJ1-2; clone size: .; V gene: TRBV14; CDR3 protein: CASSPGQGRVYGYTF; CDR3 DNA: TGTGCCAGCAGCCCGGGGCAGGGAAGGGTCTATGGCTACACCTTC
D gene: TRBD1; J gene: TRBJ2-1; clone size: .; V gene: TRBV2; CDR3 protein: CASRDRVSRNEQFF; CDR3 DNA: TGTGCCAGCCGGGACAGGGTTTCCCGCAATGAGCAGTTCTTC
D gene: .; J gene: TRBJ2-6; clone size: .; V gene: TRBV6-2/TRBV6-3; CDR3 protein: CASSSLRGPGANVLTF; CDR3 DNA: TGTGCCAGCAGTTCCCTGCGGGGGCCCGGGGCCAACGTCCTGACTTTC
D gene: TRBD1; J gene: TRBJ1-2; clone size: .; V gene: TRBV12-3/TRBV12-4; CDR3 protein: CASSLTGGGGYTF; CDR3 DNA: TGTGCCAGCAGTTTGACAGGGGGCGGTGGCTACACCTTC
D gene: TRBD1; J gene: TRBJ1-5; clone size: few; V gene: TRBV10-3; CDR3 protein: CAISDWTGDQPQHF; CDR3 DNA: TGTGCCATCAGTGATTGGACAGGGGATCAGCCCCAGCATTTT
D gene: .; J gene: TRBJ1-2; clone size: .; V gene: TRBV24-1; CDR3 protein: CATSDLDGYTF; CDR3 DNA: TGTGCCACCAGTGATTTGGATGGCTACACCTTC
D gene: .; J gene: TRBJ1-1; clone size: .; V gene: TRBV28; CDR3 protein: CASSPPHERTTEAFF; CDR3 DNA: TGTGCCAGCAGTCCCCCCCATGAGCGGACCACTGAAGCTTTCTTT
D gene: .; J gene: TRBJ1-5; clone size: medium-sized; V gene: TRBV28; CDR3 protein: CATWGPNQPQHF; CDR3 DNA: TGTGCCACCTGGGGCCCCAATCAGCCCCAGCATTTT
D gene: .; J gene: TRBJ1-6; clone size: once; V gene: TRBV15; CDR3 protein: CATSTYRDNPLHF; CDR3 DNA: TGTGCCACCAGCACCTACCGGGACAACCCGCTCCACTTT
D gene: TRBD1; J gene: TRBJ1-2; clone size: .; V gene: TRBV11-2; CDR3 protein: CASSLVRRDRGYGYTF; CDR3 DNA: TGTGCCAGCAGCTTGGTACGCCGGGACAGGGGCTATGGCTACACCTTC
D gene: TRBD1; J gene: TRBJ2-7; clone size: .; V gene: TRBV5-6; CDR3 protein: CASSRGTGVPLEEQYF; CDR3 DNA: TGTGCCAGCAGCCGAGGGACAGGGGTCCCTTTGGAGGAGCAGTACTTC
D gene: .; J gene: TRBJ2-7; clone size: .; V gene: TRBV12-3/TRBV12-4; CDR3 protein: CASRLRSEQYF; CDR3 DNA: TGTGCCAGCAGGCTCAGGAGCGAGCAGTACTTC
D gene: .; J gene: TRBJ2-3; clone size: .; V gene: TRBV9; CDR3 protein: CASSVGLRTDTQYF; CDR3 DNA: TGTGCCAGCAGCGTCGGACTCCGCACAGATACGCAGTATTTT
D gene: .; J gene: TRBJ2-1; clone size: .; V gene: TRBV27; CDR3 protein: CASSRQDDEQFF; CDR3 DNA: TGTGCCAGCAGCCGACAAGATGATGAGCAGTTCTTC
D gene: .; J gene: TRBJ1-5; clone size: once; V gene: TRBV2; CDR3 protein: CASSGDTQPQHF; CDR3 DNA: TGTGCCAGCAGTGGGGACACTCAGCCCCAGCATTTT
D gene: .; J gene: TRBJ2-5; clone size: .; V gene: TRBV5-4; CDR3 protein: CASSFGDRETQYF; CDR3 DNA: TGTGCCAGCAGCTTCGGGGACCGAGAGACCCAGTACTTC
D gene: TRBD2; J gene: TRBJ2-1; clone size: .; V gene: TRBV10-3; CDR3 protein: CAISEGLAINNEQFF; CDR3 DNA: TGTGCCATCAGTGAGGGACTAGCGATAAACAATGAGCAGTTCTTC
D gene: .; J gene: TRBJ2-2; clone size: .; V gene: TRBV2; CDR3 protein: CASGRENTGELFF; CDR3 DNA: TGTGCCAGCGGCAGGGAGAACACCGGGGAGCTGTTTTTT
D gene: TRBD1; J gene: TRBJ2-4; clone size: .; V gene: TRBV18; CDR3 protein: CASSPRNRGTKNIQYF; CDR3 DNA: TGTGCCAGCTCACCTCGAAACAGGGGTACCAAAAACATTCAGTACTTC
D gene: .; J gene: TRBJ1-1; clone size: .; V gene: TRBV11-3; CDR3 protein: CASSLRGATEAFF; CDR3 DNA: TGTGCCAGCAGCCTTAGGGGGGCCACTGAAGCTTTCTTT
D gene: .; J gene: TRBJ2-7; clone size: .; V gene: TRBV6-5; CDR3 protein: CASSSRPGPPYEQYF; CDR3 DNA: TGTGCCAGCAGCTCCCGACCGGGTCCTCCCTACGAGCAGTACTTC
D gene: .; J gene: TRBJ1-2; clone size: .; V gene: TRBV19; CDR3 protein: CASSNGDRTYGYTF; CDR3 DNA: TGTGCCAGTAGTAACGGCGACAGGACTTATGGCTACACCTTC
D gene: .; J gene: TRBJ1-3; clone size: once; V gene: TRBV3-1/TRBV3-2; CDR3 protein: CASSTRVSGNTIYF; CDR3 DNA: TGTGCCAGCAGCACCAGGGTTAGTGGAAACACCATATATTTT
D gene: .; J gene: TRBJ1-2; clone size: once; V gene: TRBV19; CDR3 protein: CASSIDAAIGYTF; CDR3 DNA: TGTGCCAGTAGTATAGATGCAGCTATCGGCTACACCTTC
D gene: .; J gene: TRBJ2-1; clone size: .; V gene: TRBV9; CDR3 protein: CASSVGSGLYNEQFF; CDR3 DNA: TGTGCCAGCAGCGTAGGGAGCGGGTTGTACAATGAGCAGTTCTTC
D gene: TRBD2; J gene: TRBJ2-5; clone size: .; V gene: TRBV3-1/TRBV3-2; CDR3 protein: CASSQDPAGAGTQYF; CDR3 DNA: TGTGCCAGCAGCCAAGATCCGGCGGGAGCGGGGACCCAGTACTTC
D gene: TRBD1; J gene: TRBJ1-1; clone size: once; V gene: TRBV12-5; CDR3 protein: CASGLVPLGQGPITEAFF; CDR3 DNA: TGTGCTAGTGGTTTGGTCCCCCTTGGACAGGGGCCTATCACTGAAGCTTTCTTT
D gene: .; J gene: TRBJ2-3; clone size: .; V gene: TRBV7-3; CDR3 protein: CASSSITTDTQYF; CDR3 DNA: TGTGCCAGCAGCTCTATAACCACAGATACGCAGTATTTT
D gene: TRBD2; J gene: TRBJ2-3; clone size: .; V gene: TRBV11-2; CDR3 protein: CASSFVAGGNTDTQYF; CDR3 DNA: TGTGCCAGCAGCTTTGTCGCGGGAGGTAACACAGATACGCAGTATTTT
D gene: .; J gene: TRBJ2-1; clone size: .; V gene: TRBV28; CDR3 protein: CASSLFFRGGTINEQFF; CDR3 DNA: TGTGCCAGCAGTTTATTTTTCAGGGGAGGAACAATAAATGAGCAGTTCTTC
D gene: .; J gene: TRBJ1-6; clone size: .; V gene: TRBV11-3; CDR3 protein: CASSDRTTSSGVWDSPLHF; CDR3 DNA: TGTGCCAGCAGCGATCGGACAACCTCTTCAGGGGTCTGGGATTCACCCCTCCACTTT
D gene: .; J gene: TRBJ1-5; clone size: .; V gene: TRBV30; CDR3 protein: CASHSGGNQPQHF; CDR3 DNA: TGTGCCTCCCACAGCGGGGGAAATCAGCCCCAGCATTTT
D gene: .; J gene: TRBJ1-5; clone size: .; V gene: TRBV4-1; CDR3 protein: CASSQAQDYQPQHF; CDR3 DNA: TGCGCCAGCAGCCAAGCCCAGGATTATCAGCCCCAGCATTTT
D gene: .; J gene: TRBJ2-5; clone size: .; V gene: TRBV30; CDR3 protein: CAWRLQETQYF; CDR3 DNA: TGTGCCTGGAGGCTCCAAGAGACCCAGTACTTC
D gene: .; J gene: TRBJ2-3; clone size: .; V gene: TRBV27; CDR3 protein: CATSRIWGDDTQYF; CDR3 DNA: TGTGCCACCTCGAGGATTTGGGGGGACGATACGCAGTATTTT
D gene: .; J gene: TRBJ1-5; clone size: once; V gene: TRBV7-6; CDR3 protein: CASSLVAGRNQPQHF; CDR3 DNA: TGTGCCAGCAGCTTAGTGGCAGGGCGCAATCAGCCCCAGCATTTT
D gene: TRBD1; J gene: TRBJ2-1; clone size: .; V gene: TRBV28; CDR3 protein: CASSFLYGQGVGEQFF; CDR3 DNA: TGTGCCAGCAGTTTTCTATACGGGCAGGGGGTGGGTGAGCAGTTCTTC
D gene: .; J gene: TRBJ2-7; clone size: .; V gene: TRBV6-2/TRBV6-3; CDR3 protein: CASSSPGSLLYDYEQYF; CDR3 DNA: TGTGCCAGCAGTTCTCCAGGGTCTCTTTTGTATGACTACGAGCAGTACTTC
D gene: .; J gene: TRBJ2-7; clone size: .; V gene: TRBV5-1; CDR3 protein: CASSFEAGPYEQYF; CDR3 DNA: TGCGCCAGCAGCTTCGAAGCAGGGCCCTACGAGCAGTACTTC
D gene: .; J gene: TRBJ1-5; clone size: .; V gene: TRBV6-5; CDR3 protein: CASGPQPQHF; CDR3 DNA: TGTGCCAGCGGACCTCAGCCCCAGCATTTT
D gene: .; J gene: TRBJ1-1; clone size: once; V gene: TRBV28; CDR3 protein: CASSLEGSAFF; CDR3 DNA: TGTGCCAGCAGTTTAGAGGGAAGCGCTTTCTTT
D gene: .; J gene: TRBJ1-1; clone size: .; V gene: TRBV7-9; CDR3 protein: CASSHSENTEAFF; CDR3 DNA: TGTGCCAGCAGCCATTCGGAGAACACTGAAGCTTTCTTT
D gene: TRBD2; J gene: TRBJ2-3; clone size: .; V gene: TRBV7-9; CDR3 protein: CASRSTSGVPRSTDTQYF; CDR3 DNA: TGTGCCAGCAGGTCAACTAGCGGAGTCCCCCGTAGCACAGATACGCAGTATTTT
D gene: .; J gene: TRBJ2-7; clone size: .; V gene: TRBV27; CDR3 protein: CASSPGTASYEQYF; CDR3 DNA: TGTGCCAGCAGCCCCGGGACGGCATCCTACGAGCAGTACTTC
D gene: .; J gene: TRBJ1-1; clone size: .; V gene: TRBV12-5; CDR3 protein: CASGLAGPMNTEAFF; CDR3 DNA: TGTGCTAGTGGTTTGGCGGGTCCCATGAACACTGAAGCTTTCTTT
D gene: .; J gene: TRBJ1-4; clone size: .; V gene: TRBV12-3/TRBV12-4; CDR3 protein: CASRLVTNEKLFF; CDR3 DNA: TGTGCCAGCAGGCTGGTAACTAATGAAAAACTGTTTTTT
D gene: .; J gene: TRBJ1-1; clone size: .; V gene: TRBV9; CDR3 protein: CASSVEARPTEAFF; CDR3 DNA: TGTGCCAGCAGCGTAGAGGCCAGGCCCACTGAAGCTTTCTTT
D gene: .; J gene: TRBJ2-7; clone size: .; V gene: TRBV30; CDR3 protein: CAWSRQPQGEQYF; CDR3 DNA: TGTGCCTGGAGCCGGCAGCCGCAGGGCGAGCAGTACTTC
D gene: TRBD1; J gene: TRBJ1-5; clone size: .; V gene: TRBV7-9; CDR3 protein: CASSSTGADQPQHF; CDR3 DNA: TGTGCCAGCAGCTCCACAGGGGCAGATCAGCCCCAGCATTTT
D gene: .; J gene: TRBJ2-7; clone size: .; V gene: TRBV5-5; CDR3 protein: CASSYYSAYEQYF; CDR3 DNA: TGTGCCAGCAGTTACTACTCGGCCTACGAGCAGTACTTC
D gene: TRBD1; J gene: TRBJ2-2; clone size: .; V gene: TRBV2; CDR3 protein: CASRRDRVGDGELFF; CDR3 DNA: TGTGCCAGCAGAAGGGACAGGGTCGGTGACGGGGAGCTGTTTTTT
D gene: .; J gene: TRBJ2-1; clone size: .; V gene: TRBV10-1; CDR3 protein: CASSKTKPGEQFF; CDR3 DNA: TGCGCCAGCAGTAAAACGAAGCCAGGGGAGCAGTTCTTC
D gene: .; J gene: TRBJ1-3; clone size: .; V gene: TRBV28; CDR3 protein: CASSLAQGSGNTIYF; CDR3 DNA: TGTGCCAGCAGTTTAGCCCAGGGCTCTGGAAACACCATATATTTT
D gene: .; J gene: TRBJ1-1; clone size: .; V gene: TRBV7-9; CDR3 protein: CASSVRGTEAFF; CDR3 DNA: TGTGCCAGCTCGGTTAGGGGCACTGAAGCTTTCTTT
D gene: .; J gene: TRBJ1-1; clone size: .; V gene: TRBV4-1; CDR3 protein: CASSHYHQGNTEAFF; CDR3 DNA: TGCGCCAGCAGCCATTATCACCAGGGGAACACTGAAGCTTTCTTT